This T cell receptor beta chain was identified in a study of Graves' ophthalmopathy and Graves' hyperthyroidism. RNA transcripts were the source from which TCR beta CDR3 regions were amplified. The workflow started with a first-round RT-PCR run with HTBI primers and then moved on to a second-round multiplex PCR. TCRdb re-derived calls from the multiplex PCR reads in MiXCR, one entry per CDR3 protein. This table has some 240,000 distinct CDR3 sequences, around 42% appearing once. This clonotype was counted between two and nine times. Trimming cost V 3 bases and J 4 bases, with 9 bases left between them. The CDR3 length is 13 residues. Germline-derived CDR1 and CDR2 are ENHRY and SYGVKD. Disease in donors with ophthalmopathy had moderate-to-severe activity, CAS ≥3, NOSPECS ≥4 and under 3 months' duration. Excluded were patients with other autoimmune diseases, uncontrolled infections, pregnancy or lactation.

This chain joins TRBV10-3 and TRBJ1-1; no firm D call. This TCR was recovered from an adult man with Graves' ophthalmopathy. Sequenced: peripheral blood. This chain's CDR3 is CAISEGSPTEAFF. CDR3 DNA sequence: TGTGCCATCAGTGAAGGCAGCCCCACTGAAGCTTTCTTT.